A selection of T cell receptor beta chains follows, all from one sample in a study of regulatory T cells in long-lasting Graves disease. MiXCR, run by TCRdb on the multiplex PCR reads, gives a single entry per CDR3 protein. The data contain 440,000 or so distinct CDR3 sequences, under 15% of them singletons. In addition, the sample was reused for a study of T cells in Graves' hyperthyroidism and ophthalmopathy.

The sequences come from peripheral blood mononuclear cells (PBMCs), collected at new diagnosis, from a patient treated with antithyroid drugs. The receptors derive from a woman aged 30 to 39 with Graves disease. Both conserved end residues are trimmed from each CDR3.

>TRBV20-1|TRBJ2-1
SARDGLAGEWSYNEQF
>TRBV7-9|TRBJ2-1
ASSFPGGLANEQF
>TRBV6-5|TRBJ1-2
ASSYRTANYGYT
>TRBV15|TRBJ2-1
ATSSGLAGDAQF
>TRBV7-9|TRBJ2-1
ASSPDLYNEQF
>TRBV15|TRBJ2-4
ATSPGVPGLAGGTKNIQY
>TRBV12-3/TRBV12-4|TRBJ2-7
ASSYGQGAHSLYEQY
>TRBV9|TRBJ2-1
ASSVGQAGFFNEQF
>TRBV24-1|TRBJ1-1
ATSDSGPMNTEAF
>TRBV28|TRBJ2-3
ASTAGWDTQY
>TRBV29-1|TRBJ1-4
SVLGQLNEKLF
>TRBV5-1|TRBJ2-3
ASSPYASGRTTDTQY
>TRBV28|TRBJ2-6
ALGGGVTVSGANVLT
>TRBV5-1|TRBJ2-2
ASSFAGTGTGELF
>TRBV3-1|TRBJ2-1
ASSQGLAYNEQF
>TRBV28|TRBJ2-7
ASRAPGEQY
>TRBV6-1|TRBJ1-1
ASRERTGEAF
>TRBV7-9|TRBJ2-7
ASSRTGRVEQY
>TRBV7-2|TRBJ1-2
ASSLDHRNYGYT
>TRBV24-1|TRBJ1-5
ATSATGGGQPQH
>TRBV9|TRBJ1-1
ASSDLRGSTEAF
>TRBV5-5|TRBJ1-1
ASSLAGPNTEAF
>TRBV30|TRBJ1-1
AWILRGPQLNTEAF
>TRBV10-2|TRBJ2-2
ASRGPLTFSGKSDTGELF
>TRBV6-1|TRBJ1-1
ASSEVGGAF
>TRBV15|TRBJ2-2
ATSRGNGPYTGELF
>TRBV18|TRBJ2-7
ASSPGTASGEQY
>TRBV11-3|TRBJ2-7
ASSLGGLAGAVGYEQY
>TRBV3-1|TRBJ1-6
ASSPNYRLSPLH
>TRBV20-1|TRBJ1-3
SARDVWQGVLGNTIY
>TRBV29-1|TRBJ1-5
SVEAGYNQPQH
>TRBV20-1|TRBJ1-2
SARDRARVTPSYGYT
>TRBV18|TRBJ2-7
AGSPGTSGTTYEQY
>TRBV15|TRBJ2-2
ATSRGGGRPVTGELF
>TRBV13|TRBJ2-7
ASSLWARESYEQY
>TRBV6-2/TRBV6-3|TRBJ2-7
ASSYEGSGSVSYEQY
>TRBV24-1|TRBJ2-7
ATSENRGSSYEQY
>TRBV7-9|TRBJ2-1
ASSPPGGWDNEQF
>TRBV30|TRBJ2-5
AWSGDGQETQY
>TRBV12-3/TRBV12-4|TRBJ2-2
ASSPSGSTGELF
>TRBV2|TRBJ2-3
ASRRDLSTDTQY
>TRBV15|TRBJ2-1
ATSTPSGLAETYNEQF
>TRBV6-2/TRBV6-3|TRBJ1-1
ASSVARGFPEAF
>TRBV30|TRBJ2-1
AWSVPAGGPLFYNEQF
>TRBV2|TRBJ1-1
ASSEATVEAF
>TRBV27|TRBJ1-1
AIGSGPNTEAF
>TRBV27|TRBJ1-1
ASRRQGVAMNTEAF
>TRBV7-2|TRBJ2-2
ASSLTSGRENGELF
>TRBV6-9|TRBJ2-5
ASSYGAFQETQY
>TRBV11-2|TRBJ2-3
ASSFGRGIDTQY
>TRBV7-9|TRBJ2-1
ASSSPRREDSDEQF
>TRBV30|TRBJ2-5
AWGGGSWTQY
>TRBV11-2|TRBJ2-5
ASSLGGGLEETQY
>TRBV28|TRBJ1-5
ASSPRTGGLRNQPQH
>TRBV20-1|TRBJ1-6
SAPDREGSSYNSPLH